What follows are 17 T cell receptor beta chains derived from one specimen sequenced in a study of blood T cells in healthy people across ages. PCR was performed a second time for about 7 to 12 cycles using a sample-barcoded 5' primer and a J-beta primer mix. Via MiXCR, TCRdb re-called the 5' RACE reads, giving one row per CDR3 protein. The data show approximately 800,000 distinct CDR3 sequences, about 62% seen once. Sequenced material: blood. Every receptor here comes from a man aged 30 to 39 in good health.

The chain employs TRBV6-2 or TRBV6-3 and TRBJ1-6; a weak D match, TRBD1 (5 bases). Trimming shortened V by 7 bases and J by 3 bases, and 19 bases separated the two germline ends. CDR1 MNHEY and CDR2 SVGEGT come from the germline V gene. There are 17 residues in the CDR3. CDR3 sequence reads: CASKPSGTLSYNSPLHF. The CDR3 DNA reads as TGTGCCAGCAAACCGAGCGGGACCCTGAGCTATAATTCACCCCTCCACTTT.

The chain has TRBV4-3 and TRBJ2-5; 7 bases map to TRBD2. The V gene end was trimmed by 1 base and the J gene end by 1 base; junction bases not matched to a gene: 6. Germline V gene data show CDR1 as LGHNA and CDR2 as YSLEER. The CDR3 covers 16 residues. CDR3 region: CASSQGGSSFQETQYF. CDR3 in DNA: TGCGCCAGCAGCCAAGGCGGGAGTTCTTTCCAAGAGACCCAGTACTTC.

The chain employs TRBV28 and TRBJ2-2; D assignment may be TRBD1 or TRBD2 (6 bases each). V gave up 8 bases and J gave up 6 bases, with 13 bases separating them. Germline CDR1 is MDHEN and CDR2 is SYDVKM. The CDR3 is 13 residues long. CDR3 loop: CASRGTIAGELFF. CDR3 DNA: TGTGCCAGCCGCGGGACAATCGCCGGGGAGCTGTTTTTT.

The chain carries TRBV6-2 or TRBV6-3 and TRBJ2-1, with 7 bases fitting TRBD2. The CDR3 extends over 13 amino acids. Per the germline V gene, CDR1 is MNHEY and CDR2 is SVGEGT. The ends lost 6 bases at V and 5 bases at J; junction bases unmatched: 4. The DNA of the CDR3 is TGTGCCAGCAGGGGGACTACCCACAATGAGCAGTTCTTC. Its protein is CASRGTTHNEQFF.

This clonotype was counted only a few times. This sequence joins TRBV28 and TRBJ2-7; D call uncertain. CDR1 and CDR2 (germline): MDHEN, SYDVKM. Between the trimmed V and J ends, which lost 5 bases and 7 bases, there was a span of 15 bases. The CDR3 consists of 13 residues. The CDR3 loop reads CASSPPWVREQYF. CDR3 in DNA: TGTGCCAGCAGTCCCCCCTGGGTGCGGGAGCAGTACTTC.

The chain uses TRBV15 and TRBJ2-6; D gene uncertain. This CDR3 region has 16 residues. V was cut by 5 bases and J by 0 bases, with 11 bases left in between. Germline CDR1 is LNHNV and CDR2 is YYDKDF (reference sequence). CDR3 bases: TGTGCCACCAGCGGTTTACTGAACTCTGGGGCCAACGTCCTGACTTTC. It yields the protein CATSGLLNSGANVLTF.

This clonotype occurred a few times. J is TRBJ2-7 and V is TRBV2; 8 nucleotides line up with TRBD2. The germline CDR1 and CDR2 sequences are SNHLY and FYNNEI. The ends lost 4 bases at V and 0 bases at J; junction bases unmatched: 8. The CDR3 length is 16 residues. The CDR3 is CASSGSLSGGSYEQYF. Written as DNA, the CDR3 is TGTGCCAGCAGTGGGTCCCTCAGCGGGGGCTCCTACGAGCAGTACTTC. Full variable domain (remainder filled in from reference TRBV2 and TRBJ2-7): EPEVTQTPSHQVTQMGQEVILRCVPISNHLYFYWYRQILGQKVEFLVSFYNNEISEKSEIFDDQFSVERPDGSNFTLKIRSTKLEDSAMYFCASSGSLSGGSYEQYFGPGTRLTVT.

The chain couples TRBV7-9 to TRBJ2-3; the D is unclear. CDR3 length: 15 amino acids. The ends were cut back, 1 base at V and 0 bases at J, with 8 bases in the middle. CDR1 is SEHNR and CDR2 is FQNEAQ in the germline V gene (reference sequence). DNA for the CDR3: TGTGCCAGCAGCTTAGGTTCCCTCAGCACAGATACGCAGTATTTT. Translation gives CASSLGSLSTDTQYF.

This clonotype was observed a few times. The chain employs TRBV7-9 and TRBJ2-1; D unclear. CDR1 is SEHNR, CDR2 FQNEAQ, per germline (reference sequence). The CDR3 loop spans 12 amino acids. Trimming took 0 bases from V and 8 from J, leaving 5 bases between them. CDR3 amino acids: CASSLARDEQFF. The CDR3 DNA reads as TGTGCCAGCAGCTTAGCTCGGGATGAGCAGTTCTTC.

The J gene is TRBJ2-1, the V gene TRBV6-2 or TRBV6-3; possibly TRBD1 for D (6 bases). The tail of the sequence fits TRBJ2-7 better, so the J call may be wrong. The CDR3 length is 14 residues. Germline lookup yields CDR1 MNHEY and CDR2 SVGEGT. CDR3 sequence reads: CASSYRDRYNEQYF. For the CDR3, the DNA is TGTGCCAGCAGTTACCGCGACAGGTACAATGAGCAGTACTTC.

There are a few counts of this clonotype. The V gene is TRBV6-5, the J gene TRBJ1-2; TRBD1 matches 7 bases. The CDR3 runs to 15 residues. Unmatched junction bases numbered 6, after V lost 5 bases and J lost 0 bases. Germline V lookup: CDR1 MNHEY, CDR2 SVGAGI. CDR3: CASSPVQGANYGYTF. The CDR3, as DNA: TGTGCCAGCAGTCCCGTCCAGGGGGCTAACTATGGCTACACCTTC.

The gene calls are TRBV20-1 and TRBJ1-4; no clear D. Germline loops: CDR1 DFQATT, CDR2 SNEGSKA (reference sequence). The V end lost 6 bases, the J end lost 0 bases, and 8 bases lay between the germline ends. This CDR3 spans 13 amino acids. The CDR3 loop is CSAEITTNEKLFF. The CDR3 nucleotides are TGCAGTGCCGAGATTACAACTAATGAAAAACTGTTTTTT.

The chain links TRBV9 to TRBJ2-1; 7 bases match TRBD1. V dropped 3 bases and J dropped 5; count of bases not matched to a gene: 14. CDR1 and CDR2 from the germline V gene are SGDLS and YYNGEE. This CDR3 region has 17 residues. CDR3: CASSGDVLGTVDNEQFF. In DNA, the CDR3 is TGTGCCAGCAGCGGCGATGTACTTGGGACAGTAGACAATGAGCAGTTCTTC.

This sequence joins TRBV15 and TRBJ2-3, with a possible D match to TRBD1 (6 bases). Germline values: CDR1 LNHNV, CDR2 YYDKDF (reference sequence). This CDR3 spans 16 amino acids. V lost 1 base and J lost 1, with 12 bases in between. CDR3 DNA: TGTGCCACCAGCAGAGGGCAGGGGATGGGCACAGATACGCAGTATTTT. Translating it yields CATSRGQGMGTDTQYF.

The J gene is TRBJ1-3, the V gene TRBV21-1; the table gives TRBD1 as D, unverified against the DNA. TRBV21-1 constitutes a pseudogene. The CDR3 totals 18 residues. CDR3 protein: CASSKPGETRSEGDTIYF. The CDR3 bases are TGTGCCAGCAGCAAGCCCGGGGAGACCCGGTCAGAGGGGGACACCATATATTTT.

CDR3 loop: CASSPRSGVSTDTQYF. CDR3 DNA sequence: TGTGCCAGCAGCCCCCGAAGCGGGGTTAGCACAGATACGCAGTATTTT. The chain joins TRBV7-9 to TRBJ2-3; 7 nucleotides align to TRBD2. Germline V gives CDR1 SEHNR, CDR2 FQNEAQ (reference sequence). This CDR3 region has 16 residues. J was trimmed by 0 bases and V by 5 bases; bases with no gene match: 8.

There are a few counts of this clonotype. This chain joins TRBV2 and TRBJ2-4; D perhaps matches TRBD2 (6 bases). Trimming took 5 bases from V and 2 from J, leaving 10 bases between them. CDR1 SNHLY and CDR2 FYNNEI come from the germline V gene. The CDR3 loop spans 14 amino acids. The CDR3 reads CASSWGVTKNIQYF. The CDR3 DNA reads TGTGCCAGCAGTTGGGGGGTCACCAAAAACATTCAGTACTTC.